This TCR beta chain was sequenced for a study of chemoradiotherapy in HPV16-positive cancers. Study-wide results and caveats: For HPV16-positive patients, expanding HPV-responsive T cells associated with longer recurrence-free survival.

Notes on this clone: Its cognate antigen is unknown.

Over chemoradiotherapy, repertoires were sampled more than once. Sequencing used immunoSEQ multiplex PCR; TCRdb keeps in-frame clones, though not all of them. The table has around 33,000 clones, approximately 89% seen once. CDR1 is MNHEY, CDR2 SMNVEV, per germline (reference sequence). Losses at the gene ends were 5 bases for V and 2 bases for J; bases not matched to a gene: 13. This CDR3 region has 17 residues. This TCR was sampled from a human donor with HPV-associated anogenital cancer. The V call is TRBV27, the J call TRBJ2-7; 9 bases agree with TRBD2. The sequences come from blood, collected from a patient who underwent chemoradiotherapy. This CDR3 reads CASSPLGSSGKPYEQYF. The CDR3 coding sequence is TGTGCCAGCAGTCCCCTCGGATCTAGCGGGAAGCCCTACGAGCAGTACTTC.